A selection of T cell receptor beta chains follows, all from one sample in a study of vaccination and CD4 T cells after COVID-19. Using its own MiXCR run on the PCR reads, TCRdb lists one record per CDR3 protein. This table holds roughly 9,000 distinct CDR3 sequences, nearly 35% found once. These TCRs' antigens remain unknown. Input material: CD4+ T cells from blood, cultured in vitro. Every receptor here comes from a human donor in good health. The CDR3 runs from the conserved cysteine through the conserved F or W. The D gene is left open where the match is weak. Not all rows give a size; the values are once, few, many and, for expanded clones, a class.

>.|TRBJ1-5|TRBV6-4|TRBD1
TGTGCCAGCAGTGCGACAGGGGATAGCAATCAGCCCCAGCATTTT
CASSATGDSNQPQHF
>.|TRBJ1-2|TRBV20-1|.
TGCAGTGGCTCCTCAAACTATGGCTACACCTTC
CSGSSNYGYTF
>.|TRBJ2-2|TRBV6-2/TRBV6-3|TRBD2
TGTGCCAGCAGCCCAACTCTACTAGCGGCCACCGTAGGCGGGGAGCTGTTTTTT
CASSPTLLAATVGGELFF
>few|TRBJ2-2|TRBV20-1|.
TGCAGTGCTAGTCAGTCCAGCGGGCTGAGGGAGCTGTTTTTT
CSASQSSGLRELFF
>few|TRBJ2-7|TRBV7-9|TRBD2
TGTGCCAGCAGCTGGGGACTAGCGGCCTCCTACGAGCAGTACTTC
CASSWGLAASYEQYF
>.|TRBJ1-6|TRBV10-3|.
TGTGCCATCAGTGAGTCGACGGCAGCTAATTCACCCATCCACTTT
CAISESTAANSPIHF
>few|TRBJ1-5|TRBV10-3|.
TGTGCCATCAGTGAGTCTGCGTTCCAGCCCCAGCATTTT
CAISESAFQPQHF
>.|TRBJ2-6|TRBV20-1|.
TGCAGTGCGGAGGTTGGGGCCAACGTCCTGACTTTC
CSAEVGANVLTF
>few|TRBJ2-5|TRBV5-1|TRBD1
TGCGCCAGCAGAGGGACAGGGAAAGAGACCCAGTACTTC
CASRGTGKETQYF
>.|TRBJ1-2|TRBV27|TRBD1
TGTGCCAGCAGTTCGAGGACAGGGGGCGGCTATGGCTACACCTTC
CASSSRTGGGYGYTF
>.|TRBJ1-2|TRBV6-2/TRBV6-3|.
TGTGCCAGCAGGAACAGTGGTGATATAGATGGCTACACCTTC
CASRNSGDIDGYTF
>.|TRBJ2-4|TRBV28|TRBD1
TGTGCCAGCAGTTTAGACAGGGGTCCCAAAAACATTCAGTACTTC
CASSLDRGPKNIQYF
>.|TRBJ2-7|TRBV18|TRBD2
TGTGCCAGCTCACCGACTAGCGCGGCCTACGAGCAGTACTTC
CASSPTSAAYEQYF
>few|TRBJ1-1|TRBV6-1|TRBD1
TGTGCCAGCAGCCAGGGGGCTTTCACTGAAGCTTTCTTT
CASSQGAFTEAFF
>few|TRBJ2-1|TRBV4-3|TRBD2
TGCGCCAGCAGCCAAGAGACACCTTTACTAGCGGCAGAGCAGTTCTTC
CASSQETPLLAAEQFF
>.|TRBJ1-2|TRBV10-3|.
TGTGCCATCAGTCTACAGGCCAACTATGGCTACACCTTC
CAISLQANYGYTF
>few|TRBJ1-2|TRBV7-2|TRBD1
TGTGCCAGCAGCTCGGACAGGGCAAGGTTCTATGGCTACACCTTC
CASSSDRARFYGYTF
>.|TRBJ2-7|TRBV29-1|.
TGCAGCGTTGGGGGGGCTGGAGAGCAGTACTTC
CSVGGAGEQYF